This TCR beta chain was captured by sequencing in a study of beta chain features in type 1 diabetes. Overall study context: Sorted cells from all samples, numbering 107,917,701, were examined. General observations from the study: Any HLA type influence on TCRB rearrangement was left unresolved here. Across all four CD4+ subsets, people with type 1 diabetes showed modestly shorter TCRB CDR3s.

Every sorted population was more than 95% pure. The CDR3 has 14 residues. V was clipped by 4 bases and J by 1 base; unmatched bases: 1. The germline CDR1 and CDR2 sequences are SQVTM and ANQGSEA. This clone was picked up a small number of times. Antigen: not known. Reverse transcribing all isolated RNA meant expressed TCRB transcripts were sequenced. The assay was immunoSEQ multiplex PCR, and TCRdb's table has in-frame clones only and misses some. This sample carries some 150,000 clones, roughly 9% of them seen once, and the ten largest clones take 0.65% to 0.9%. The chain is built from TRBV29-1 and TRBJ2-5; the match to TRBD2 covers 12 bases. This receptor was identified in a woman in her thirties with type 1 diabetes. The sequenced sample was central memory CD4+ T cells from blood. As DNA, the CDR3 is TGCAGCGTTGCGGGACTAGCGGGCCAAGAGACCCAGTACTTC. Encoded protein: CSVAGLAGQETQYF.